Each of the 21 T cell receptor beta chains below was sequenced from the same sample in a study of T cells in localized non-small cell lung cancer. Sequencing was performed with immunoSEQ multiplex PCR; in TCRdb, only in-frame clones are kept and a portion is missing. The sample has 59,000 or so clones; roughly 92% are singletons. The sequenced sample was peripheral blood, obtained before any cancer treatment. The receptors stem from a man between 40 and 70 years old with stage I lung adenocarcinoma.

V usage is TRBV19 and J usage is TRBJ2-1, with 10 bases lining up with TRBD2. The CDR3 sequence is 13 residues long. The V and J ends lost 3 bases and 14 bases, in that order; junction bases with no gene match: 7. In germline, CDR1 is LNHDA, CDR2 SQIVND (reference sequence). The CDR3 loop is CASSIGASGSKFF. The CDR3 DNA sequence: TGTGCCAGTAGTATTGGGGCTAGCGGGAGCAAGTTCTTC.

As DNA, the CDR3 is TGTGCCAGCAGTCCTCCGGGGGGGACCTACGAGCAGTACTTC. Protein product: CASSPPGGTYEQYF. V usage is TRBV28 and J usage is TRBJ2-7; TRBD2 matches 8 bases. Germline CDR1 and CDR2: MDHEN and SYDVKM. The V and J ends lost 5 bases and 2 bases, in that order; junction bases with no gene match: 5. The CDR3 is made up of 14 amino acids.

The rearrangement uses TRBV29-1 and TRBJ2-1; 8 bases align to TRBD2. This CDR3 is built from 14 residues. With V trimmed by 3 bases and J by 9 bases, 10 bases remained unmatched. Germline CDR1 is SQVTM and CDR2 is ANQGSEA. The CDR3 DNA sequence: TGCAGCGTTGACCGAGCGGGAGTGCAACTTGAGCAGTTCTTC. Translated: CSVDRAGVQLEQFF.

This clone is a singleton in its sample. The rearrangement joins TRBV5-8 to TRBJ2-5; D is uncertain. CDR1 SGHTS and CDR2 YDEGEE come from the germline V gene. The CDR3 runs 14 residues. Trimming cost V 2 bases and J 0 bases, with 8 bases left between them. The CDR3 loop is CASSFPRNQETQYF. The CDR3, as DNA: TGTGCCAGCAGCTTCCCAAGGAACCAAGAGACCCAGTACTTC.

The chain couples TRBV11-2 to TRBJ2-5, with D maybe TRBD1 (6 bases). Between the trimmed V and J ends, which lost 3 bases and 1 base, there was a span of 9 bases. In germline, CDR1 is SGHAT, CDR2 FQNNGV. CDR3 length equals 14 residues. The CDR3 is CASSFGQLQETQYF. The CDR3 DNA reads TGTGCCAGCAGCTTCGGACAGCTCCAAGAGACCCAGTACTTC.

This rearrangement joins TRBV30 to TRBJ1-1; the D gene is possibly TRBD1 (5 bases). Germline CDR1 and CDR2: GTSNPN and SVGIG (reference sequence). There are 14 residues in the CDR3. Trimming cost V 4 bases and J 1 base, with 13 bases left between them. The CDR3 region has the DNA TGTGCCTGGACTCGAGGGGCACCGAACACTGAAGCTTTCTTT. Translated: CAWTRGAPNTEAFF.

This clone has a single count. The chain combines TRBV30 with TRBJ2-2; D is possibly TRBD2 (7 bases). CDR3 length: 15 residues. Trimming took off 5 bases at V and 4 bases at J, with 17 bases between the two ends. Germline CDR1 and CDR2: GTSNPN and SVGIG (reference sequence). The DNA of the CDR3 is TGTGCCTGGGCTTCTCTACGGGGGGCCACCGGGGAGCTGTTTTTT. Its protein product is CAWASLRGATGELFF.

The V gene is TRBV4-1, the J gene TRBJ1-5, with TRBD1 identical over 10 bases. The CDR3 is 16 amino acids. V lost 3 bases, J lost 4 bases, and 6 bases stayed unmatched. Per the germline V gene, CDR1 is MGHRA and CDR2 is YSYEKL. The CDR3 DNA reads as TGCGCCAGCAGCCATGCTGGGACAGGGGCTAATCAGCCCCAGCATTTT. Its protein is CASSHAGTGANQPQHF.

J is TRBJ1-1 and V is TRBV6-1; D may be TRBD1 (5 bases). The CDR3 runs to 15 residues. The V end lost 5 bases, the J end lost 4 bases, and 17 bases lay between the germline ends. The germline gives CDR1 MNHNS, CDR2 SASEGT. This chain's CDR3 is CASSLLSVGGTEAFF. For the CDR3, the DNA is TGTGCCAGCAGTTTGTTGTCGGTGGGGGGCACTGAAGCTTTCTTT.

CDR3 sequence (DNA): TGTGCCAGCAGTTACGCAGGGCTGGCCTCCTACGAGCAGTACTTC. Its translation is CASSYAGLASYEQYF. J is TRBJ2-7 and V is TRBV6-5, with D possibly matching TRBD1 (5 bases). Per the germline V gene, CDR1 is MNHEY and CDR2 is SVGAGI. CDR3 length equals 15 residues. The V gene lost 2 bases and the J gene lost 0 bases, with 11 bases spanning the gap.

This clone appeared a single time. The rearrangement uses TRBV4-1 and TRBJ2-1, with 10 bases fitting TRBD1. Per the germline V gene, CDR1 is MGHRA and CDR2 is YSYEKL. CDR3 length equals 18 residues. V shed 3 bases and J 6 bases; nucleotides not matched to a gene: 14. The CDR3 protein is CASSHPSEGQGPANEQFF. The CDR3 coding sequence is TGCGCCAGCAGCCACCCTTCAGAGGGACAGGGGCCAGCCAATGAGCAGTTCTTC.

This sequence joins TRBV5-5 and TRBJ2-7, with TRBD1 identical over 8 bases. The CDR3 runs to 15 residues. V was pared by 0 bases and J by 4 bases, with 6 bases of the junction left unmatched. Germline assignment: CDR1 SGHKS and CDR2 YYEKEE (reference sequence). CDR3 bases: TGTGCCAGCAGCTTGGCCGCAGGGGGCATATACGAGCAGTACTTC. It specifies CASSLAAGGIYEQYF.

This sequence joins TRBV5-1 and TRBJ2-7; 8 bases align to TRBD1. J lost 1 base, V lost 3 bases, and 3 bases had no gene match. The CDR3 sequence is 14 residues long. Looked up from germline, CDR1 is SGHRS and CDR2 is YFSETQ. CDR3 sequence reads: CASSSRQGSYEQYF. In nucleotides, the CDR3 is TGCGCCAGCAGCTCGCGACAGGGGTCCTACGAGCAGTACTTC.

A single count supports this clone. This rearrangement joins TRBV19 to TRBJ1-5; a possible D gene is TRBD1 (6 bases). Germline CDR1 is LNHDA and CDR2 is SQIVND (reference sequence). CDR3 length equals 18 residues. Between the trimmed V and J ends, which lost 6 bases and 3 bases, there was a span of 24 bases. CDR3 residues: CASRPYATLRGHNQPQHF. CDR3 DNA sequence: TGTGCCAGTAGGCCATATGCTACCCTCCGGGGACACAATCAGCCCCAGCATTTT.

The chain has TRBV6-1 and TRBJ2-5; 10 positions agree with TRBD1. The CDR3 has 17 residues. The V gene end was trimmed by 2 bases and the J gene end by 3 bases; junction bases not matched to a gene: 9. Germline V CDR1 and CDR2: MNHNS, SASEGT. This chain's CDR3 is CASSERGTGAFKETQYF. The CDR3 nucleotides are TGTGCCAGCAGTGAACGGGGGACAGGGGCCTTTAAAGAGACCCAGTACTTC.

The table lists this clone with a count of one. This sequence joins TRBV15 and TRBJ2-7, with 8 bases lining up with TRBD1. The CDR3 covers 14 residues. The V segment lost 1 base and the J segment 3 bases; nucleotides outside the gene matches: 2. Germline V gene sequence: CDR1 LNHNV, CDR2 YYDKDF (reference sequence). CDR3 in amino acids: CATSRGGQDYEQYF. In DNA, the CDR3 is TGTGCCACCAGCAGAGGGGGACAGGACTACGAGCAGTACTTC.

The chain joins TRBV27 to TRBJ2-2, with D perhaps TRBD1 (6 bases). The V gene's germline CDR1 is MNHEY and CDR2 SMNVEV (reference sequence). Trimming shortened V by 2 bases and J by 7 bases, and 8 bases separated the two germline ends. The CDR3 loop spans 13 amino acids. The CDR3 spells CASSLMDSGELFF. Here the CDR3 DNA reads TGTGCCAGCAGTTTAATGGACAGCGGGGAGCTGTTTTTT.

The chain joins TRBV28 to TRBJ2-1, with a weak D call TRBD1 (6 bases). CDR3 length equals 14 residues. The germline gives CDR1 MDHEN, CDR2 SYDVKM. V lost 5 bases to trimming and J lost 7 bases, with 15 bases between them. CDR3 sequence: CASSEQTGINEQFF. The CDR3 nucleotides are TGTGCCAGCAGTGAACAAACAGGGATAAATGAGCAGTTCTTC.

The chain employs TRBV30 and TRBJ2-4, with D maybe TRBD1 (6 bases). CDR3 size: 15 residues. CDR1 and CDR2 (germline): GTSNPN, SVGIG (reference sequence). With 6 bases removed from V and 0 bases from J, the gap between germline ends came to 15 bases. The CDR3: CACTNRDLAKNIQYF. As DNA, the CDR3 is TGTGCCTGTACTAACAGGGATCTAGCCAAAAACATTCAGTACTTC.

The chain combines TRBV5-6 with TRBJ1-4, with D perhaps matching TRBD1 (5 bases). CDR1 and CDR2 (germline): SGHDT, YYEEEE. V was cut by 2 bases and J by 8 bases, with 7 bases left in between. CDR3 length: 12 residues. The DNA of the CDR3 is TGTGCCAGCAGCTTAAAGGGGGAAAAACTGTTTTTT. It translates to CASSLKGEKLFF.

This sequence joins TRBV19 and TRBJ2-5, with 12 positions matching TRBD1. Trimming removed 3 bases from V and 5 bases from J; junction bases left unmatched: 7. The germline V gene encodes CDR1 LNHDA and CDR2 SQIVND (reference sequence). The CDR3 loop spans 16 amino acids. CDR3 nucleotides: TGTGCCAGTAGTATTACTCCGGGACAGGGGGCGGAGACCCAGTACTTC. Its protein is CASSITPGQGAETQYF.